These T cell receptor beta chains were read from a single sample in a study of blood T cell repertoires in COVID-19. Here immunoSEQ multiplex PCR was the method, and the copy in TCRdb shows in-frame clones only, minus some. The table has 210,000 or so clones, around 90% seen once. The sequenced sample was peripheral blood. These receptors originate from a man aged 35 to 55 with acute or convalescent COVID-19. The CDR3 runs from the conserved cysteine through the conserved F or W. D genes are given only for firm matches. Expanded clones are given a class, and other clones once, few, many or no size at all.

>TRBD1|TRBJ1-1|-|TRBV12-5
TGTGCTAGTGTCCGGGGACAGCAAGCGAACACTGAAGCTTTCTTT
CASVRGQQANTEAFF
>-|TRBJ2-1|-|TRBV7-9
TGTGCCAGCAGCTTAGCGTCCCTCTACAATGAGCAGTTCTTC
CASSLASLYNEQFF
>TRBD1|TRBJ2-7|-|TRBV18
TGTGCCAGCTCACCACCGAGCGGGACAGGGGTCCACGAGCAGTACTTC
CASSPPSGTGVHEQYF
>-|TRBJ2-3|-|TRBV5-1
TGCGCCAGCACCACGGTGGTCGGGGGGCCAGATACGCAGTATTTT
CASTTVVGGPDTQYF
>TRBD1|TRBJ2-3|-|TRBV5-4
TGTGCCAGCAGCTTCGGGACAGGGGTGGGAGATACGCAGTATTTT
CASSFGTGVGDTQYF
>TRBD1|TRBJ2-7|-|TRBV10-1
TGCGCCAGCAGTGATAAGAGGGGGACAGGGGCCTACGAGCAGTACTTC
CASSDKRGTGAYEQYF
>TRBD1|TRBJ2-3|-|TRBV28
TGTGCCAGCAGTTTAAGAGGGGGCGGCACAGATACGCAGTATTTT
CASSLRGGGTDTQYF
>-|TRBJ1-3|few|TRBV6-5
TGTGCCAGCAGTTACTCGTCAGGGCCTACAGGAAACACCATATATTTT
CASSYSSGPTGNTIYF
>-|TRBJ2-5|-|TRBV28
TGTGCCAGCAGTTCCCCTGGGGAGCTCCAAGAGACCCAGTACTTC
CASSSPGELQETQYF
>-|TRBJ1-1|-|TRBV11-1
TGTGCCAGCAGCACTTCAGCCCCGCGCGGCACTGAAGCTTTCTTT
CASSTSAPRGTEAFF
>-|TRBJ2-7|-|TRBV28
TGTGCCAGCAGTTTTCGGGTATCGCGGTTCGAGCAGTACTTC
CASSFRVSRFEQYF
>TRBD1|TRBJ2-7|-|TRBV7-9
TGTGCCAGCAGCCTAGAAGCGGGACAGGGGGTGTCCTACGAGCAGTACTTC
CASSLEAGQGVSYEQYF
>TRBD1|TRBJ1-2|-|TRBV6-6
TGTGCCAGCAGTTACGGGACAGGGGGCAGAGGTGGCTACACCTTC
CASSYGTGGRGGYTF
>-|TRBJ2-1|-|TRBV28
TGTGCCAGCAGTTTCCTGGGGAGCTCCTACAATGAGCAGTTCTTC
CASSFLGSSYNEQFF
>-|TRBJ1-4|-|TRBV25-1
TGTGCCAGCAGTGACCCAGGGGAAGTAGTGGAAAAACTGTTTTTT
CASSDPGEVVEKLFF
>-|TRBJ1-6|-|TRBV7-9
TGTGCCAGCAGCTCCTCAGCAACGGGAGGGTCACCCCTCCACTTT
CASSSSATGGSPLHF
>-|TRBJ1-3|few|TRBV7-8
TGTGCCAGCACATTGGGTAGGGGTGGAAACACCATATATTTT
CASTLGRGGNTIYF
>TRBD1|TRBJ2-7|-|TRBV6-6
TGTGCCAGCAGTGCTTCCCGGGACAGGGATAGGAACGAGCAGTACTTC
CASSASRDRDRNEQYF
>-|TRBJ2-7|-|TRBV28
TGTGCCAGCAGTTTCCCGGGGGGCATATACGAGCAGTACTTC
CASSFPGGIYEQYF
>-|TRBJ2-3|-|TRBV7-6
TGTGCCAGCAGCTTAAACTATCGGGGGGCAGGAGATACGCAGTATTTT
CASSLNYRGAGDTQYF
>TRBD1|TRBJ2-3|-|TRBV24-1
TGTGCCATCAGACAGGGGGCAAGGGATGCGCAGTATTTT
CAIRQGARDAQYF
>TRBD1|TRBJ2-2|-|TRBV9
TGTGCCAGCACCCCGCGGCAGGGGGCAGGAGGACGAGACACCGGGGAGCTGTTTTTT
CASTPRQGAGGRDTGELFF
>-|TRBJ1-1|-|TRBV2
TGTGCCAGCAGTGGTGACAGTGCTACTGAAGCTTTCTTT
CASSGDSATEAFF
>TRBD1|TRBJ1-2|-|TRBV5-1
TGCGCCAGCAGCTTTGCAGGGGGCGATGGCTACACCTTC
CASSFAGGDGYTF
>-|TRBJ2-3|-|TRBV29-1
TGCAGCGTTCTGGCGGGACTAGAGGGGGCCACAGATACGCAGTATTTT
CSVLAGLEGATDTQYF
>-|TRBJ2-7|few|TRBV10-2
TGCGCCAGCAGTCACTCCTACGAGCAGTACTTC
CASSHSYEQYF
>-|TRBJ1-6|once|TRBV9
TGTGCCAGCATTCGGGGGTCGGCCCTCCACTTT
CASIRGSALHF